The 9 T cell receptor beta chains reported below all come from one sample, sequenced in a study of T cells in Graves' hyperthyroidism and ophthalmopathy. The source material, RNA transcripts, was used to amplify TCR beta CDR3 regions. First-round RT-PCR of the TCR CDR3 relied on the HTBI primer set. One entry per CDR3 protein, called by TCRdb with MiXCR from the multiplex PCR reads. The table has roughly 510,000 distinct CDR3 sequences, 46% seen once. Sequenced input: peripheral blood or thyroid tissue (not recorded which). The origin of the receptors is an adult woman with Graves' disease, either hyperthyroidism or ophthalmopathy (not recorded which).

This clonotype showed up many times. The gene calls are TRBV2 and TRBJ1-6; 8 nucleotides line up with TRBD1. There are 15 residues in the CDR3. The germline V gene has CDR1 SNHLY and CDR2 FYNNEI. Trimming at V came to 3 bases and at J to 7 bases, leaving 5 bases not matched to a gene. The CDR3 reads CASSEGDRYNSPLHF. DNA for the CDR3: TGTGCCAGCAGTGAGGGGGACAGGTACAATTCACCCCTCCACTTT.

This clonotype was observed many times. As DNA, the CDR3 is TGTGCCAGCAGCCATCGGGCAGGGGTGCACGCTTTCTTT. Translation gives CASSHRAGVHAFF. The rearrangement joins TRBV7-9 to TRBJ1-1, with D tentatively TRBD1 (6 bases). This CDR3 spans 13 amino acids. V lost 5 bases and J lost 11, with 18 bases in between. CDR1 SEHNR and CDR2 FQNEAQ come from the germline V gene (reference sequence).

The V call is TRBV5-4, the J call TRBJ1-2; TRBD1 matches 9 bases. CDR3 length: 15 residues. V was clipped by 1 base and J by 6 bases; unmatched bases: 7. Germline CDR1 SGHNT, CDR2 YYREEE (reference sequence). DNA of the CDR3: TGTGCCAGCAGCTTGACGGGGGGACAGGGAAATGGCTACACCTTC. Residues: CASSLTGGQGNGYTF.

The gene calls are TRBV2 and TRBJ2-7; D possibly matches TRBD1 or TRBD2 (5 bases each). Trimming stripped 3 bases from V and 5 bases from J, with 20 bases between. Per the germline V gene, CDR1 is SNHLY and CDR2 is FYNNEI. This CDR3 has 16 residues. This chain's CDR3 is CASSDIPSGREDEQYF. The CDR3 region has the DNA TGTGCCAGCAGTGATATCCCTTCGGGACGAGAGGACGAGCAGTACTTC.

To note about this clonotype: Germline is not matched at one junction end, which may reflect a read error. The J gene is TRBJ2-4, the V gene TRBV29-1, with a weak D call TRBD2 (6 bases). This CDR3 has 16 amino acids. Per germline, CDR1 SQVTM and CDR2 ANQGSEA. In DNA, the CDR3 is TGCAGCGCTGAAGATTATTCGGCGGGGGCCAAAAACATTCAGTACTTC. This encodes CSAEDYSAGAKNIQYF.

The chain uses TRBV7-9 and TRBJ1-2; 7 bases are shared with TRBD1. Per the germline V gene, CDR1 is SEHNR and CDR2 is FQNEAQ (reference sequence). The CDR3 has 15 amino acids. V lost 5 bases and J lost 2; bases outside the gene matches: 8. In nucleotides, the CDR3 is TGTGCCAGCAGCGCGACACAGGGGACAAACTATGGCTACACCTTC. Translating gives CASSATQGTNYGYTF.

The chain has TRBV10-3 and TRBJ2-5, with D possibly matching TRBD1 (6 bases). The CDR3 consists of 15 residues. V was clipped by 0 bases and J by 2 bases, with 10 bases between them. Germline loops: CDR1 ENHRY, CDR2 SYGVKD. CDR3 nucleotides: TGTGCCATCAGTGAGTCGACAGGATATCAAGAGACCCAGTACTTC. Translating gives CAISESTGYQETQYF.

The chain combines TRBV19 with TRBJ2-3; 9 nucleotides match TRBD2. The CDR3 covers 12 residues. The germline V gene has CDR1 LNHDA and CDR2 SQIVND (reference sequence). Unmatched junction bases numbered 0, after V lost 6 bases and J lost 5 bases. CDR3 in amino acids: CASRLAGDTQYF. The DNA of the CDR3 is TGTGCCAGTAGACTAGCGGGAGATACGCAGTATTTT. Full variable domain (rest looked up from reference TRBV19 and TRBJ2-3): DGGITQSPKYLFRKEGQNVTLSCEQNLNHDAMYWYRQDPGQGLRLIYYSQIVNDFQKGDIAEGYSVSREKKESFPLTVTSAQKNPTAFYLCASRLAGDTQYFGPGTRLTVL.

This clonotype came up a few times. This chain joins TRBV10-3 and TRBJ1-1; a weak D match, TRBD1 (5 bases). This CDR3 has 15 residues. CDR1 ENHRY and CDR2 SYGVKD come from the germline V gene. V lost 1 base and J 2 bases, leaving 11 bases between the germline ends. The CDR3 region is CAISEYPGTNTEAFF. As DNA, the CDR3 is TGTGCCATCAGTGAGTATCCAGGGACTAACACTGAAGCTTTCTTT.